This is a list of T cell receptor beta chains from one sample in a study of beta chain features in type 1 diabetes. The table came from immunoSEQ multiplex PCR; TCRdb's copy has only in-frame clones and leaves some out. The sample consists of about 140,000 clones, less than 9% of them appearing once. Sequencing was performed on central memory CD4+ T cells from blood. These receptors came from a woman in her 30s in good health. CDR3s leave out the opening cysteine and the closing phenylalanine or tryptophan. Each record gives: J gene, CDR3 length, V gene, clone size, CDR3 protein. Only some rows state a clone size, as once, few, many or a class for expanded clones.

TRBJ2-1 10 TRBV6-6 many ASSSIYNEQF
TRBJ2-1 11 TRBV5-6 - ASSSGFYNEQF
TRBJ2-1 12 TRBV5-1 few ASSFEGSYNEQF
TRBJ2-1 16 TRBV7-9 few ASSRRASGSSSYNEQF
TRBJ2-3 13 TRBV27 many ASSPYRTSGDTQY
TRBJ1-2 12 TRBV2 few ASSDQGSNYGYT
TRBJ1-1 12 TRBV7-9 few ASRETTGNTEAF
TRBJ1-2 11 TRBV25-1 - ASSLRGGYGYT
TRBJ2-3 16 TRBV15 few ATSRDLGGSQVTDTQY
TRBJ2-2 12 TRBV6-5 few ASRERLGAGELF
TRBJ2-2 12 TRBV4-3 few ASSQDPDTGELF
TRBJ2-7 14 TRBV7-9 few ASSTRTSGLSYEQY
TRBJ1-2 12 TRBV4-3 few ASSQETENYGYT
TRBJ2-5 9 TRBV20-1 few SVRFQETQY
TRBJ1-2 11 TRBV6-4 - ASSDVVTGGYT
TRBJ2-6 14 TRBV4-2 - ASSPRQGYGANVLT
TRBJ2-5 17 TRBV7-2 few ASSSRTGTSGSYQETQY
TRBJ2-3 15 TRBV21-1 - ASSKAEGKGDTDTQY
TRBJ2-3 13 TRBV18 - ASSPPLVPRGTQY
TRBJ2-1 11 TRBV29-1 many SAGGTGYNEQF
TRBJ2-3 13 TRBV6-1 few ASSGRAGPGDTQY
TRBJ2-1 11 TRBV7-3 few ASSLYQGNEQF
TRBJ2-3 15 TRBV7-9 - ASSARGLAGSGGTQY
TRBJ2-1 14 TRBV5-1 few ASSSSSGRLYNEQF
TRBJ2-1 15 TRBV7-9 few ASSSPSGGFSYNEQF
TRBJ2-5 12 TRBV2 - ASQIQGAGETQY
TRBJ2-5 13 TRBV6-6 few ASSYRRVHQETQY
TRBJ2-7 13 TRBV7-2 once ASSLGMGRTYEQY
TRBJ2-3 14 TRBV7-2 few ASSLGAGAGTDTQY
TRBJ1-4 13 TRBV15 few ATSRGTDENEKLF
TRBJ2-1 13 TRBV7-8 - ASSREGTRGNEQF
TRBJ2-7 11 TRBV28 few ASRQRDSYEQY
TRBJ2-7 15 TRBV7-8 - ASSLGGGRALLDEQY
TRBJ2-3 18 TRBV15 - ATSRRPRLAGGVGTDTQY
TRBJ2-7 13 TRBV14 - ASSRAFGRAYEQY
TRBJ2-3 14 TRBV7-9 - ASSQTGIRSTDTQY
TRBJ2-1 13 TRBV5-1 - ASTASGSPYNEQF
TRBJ2-1 14 TRBV5-4 - ASSQDSTREGNEQF
TRBJ2-7 12 TRBV4-3 - ASSLRDSYLEQY
TRBJ1-2 9 TRBV10-3 - ATRQEYGYT
TRBJ2-3 13 TRBV9 - ASSPGLAVTDTQY
TRBJ2-7 14 TRBV7-2 few ASSGRTEISSYEQY
TRBJ1-4 14 TRBV15 - ATSRGLGTGESKLF
TRBJ1-3 15 TRBV28 few ASSHGGQGISGNTIY
TRBJ2-3 12 TRBV6-6 many ASSRKAATDTQY
TRBJ2-7 13 TRBV28 - ASTEESAISYEQY
TRBJ1-1 11 TRBV2 - ASSQIKNTEAF
TRBJ2-7 11 TRBV28 - ASRTSASYEQY
TRBJ2-3 14 TRBV7-9 few ASRSRYDRATDTQY
TRBJ2-1 14 TRBV5-4 many ASSWTSGSRGDEQF